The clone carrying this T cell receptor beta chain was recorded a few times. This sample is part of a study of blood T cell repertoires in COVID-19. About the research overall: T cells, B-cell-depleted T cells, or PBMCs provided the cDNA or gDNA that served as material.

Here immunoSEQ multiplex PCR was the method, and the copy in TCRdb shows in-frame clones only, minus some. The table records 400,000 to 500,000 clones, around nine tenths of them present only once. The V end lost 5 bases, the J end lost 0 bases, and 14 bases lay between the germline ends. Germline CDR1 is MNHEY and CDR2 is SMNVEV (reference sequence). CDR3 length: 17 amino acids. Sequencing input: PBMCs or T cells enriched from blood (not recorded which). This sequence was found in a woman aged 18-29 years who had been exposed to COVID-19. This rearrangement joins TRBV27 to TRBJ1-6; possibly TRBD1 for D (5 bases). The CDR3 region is CASSPRTPSSYNSPLHF. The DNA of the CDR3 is TGTGCCAGCAGTCCGCGGACACCTAGCTCCTATAATTCACCCCTCCACTTT.